This T cell receptor beta chain was retrieved from a study of cytomegalovirus exposure and HLA in healthy donors. Across the whole study: The approximately 120 validation repertoires, a later analysis reported, used the same platform as the approximately 700 first-cohort repertoires. Study conclusions and caveats: Cytomegalovirus association was assigned to about 150 TCR beta chains. The finding came from a later analysis; first-cohort TCR clusters tended to co-occur in the 130 or so validation repertoires.

The assay was immunoSEQ multiplex PCR, and TCRdb's table has in-frame clones only and misses some. The data hold roughly 45,000 clones, with about 94% observed a single time. With regard to this clone: The antigen is unknown.

The CDR3 runs 14 residues. CDR1 SGHVS and CDR2 FNYEAQ come from the germline V gene. The trim removed 4 bases at V and 3 bases at J, leaving 4 bases unmatched. The sequence derives from a woman in her late teens or twenties in good health and CMV-seropositive. The rearrangement uses TRBV7-6 and TRBJ1-1; 8 bases agree with TRBD1. Sequencing was done on a sample of PBMCs. CDR3 residues: CASSSDRAYTEAFF. In DNA, the CDR3 is TGTGCCAGCAGCTCGGACAGGGCCTACACTGAAGCTTTCTTT. The complete variable domain, with remaining parts taken from reference TRBV7-6 and TRBJ1-1, reads GAGVSQSPRYKVTKRGQDVALRCDPISGHVSLYWYRQALGQGPEFLTYFNYEAQQDKSGLPNDRFSAERPEGSISTLTIQRTEQRDSAMYRCASSSDRAYTEAFFGQGTRLTVV.